This is a list of T cell receptor beta chains from one sample in a study of cytomegalovirus exposure and HLA in healthy donors. TCRdb keeps only in-frame clones here, not all; method: immunoSEQ multiplex PCR. The sample has tens of thousands of clones; approximately 64% are singletons. Sample: PBMCs. The receptors shown here come from a woman in her fifties or sixties in good health and CMV-seropositive. Each CDR3 is given with its conserved first and last residue.

V	CDR3
TRBV10-3	CAISGGGGEQPQHF
TRBV14	CASSQQGASGNTIYF
TRBV27	CASSLTGVNIQYF
TRBV9	CASSSTVSGNTIYF
TRBV2	CASRPGLSDNEQFF
TRBV7-3	CASSLMGSGEETQYF
TRBV14	CASSQGLRGTSTDTQYF
TRBV29-1	CSVDFGSSEKLFF
TRBV30	CAWSVLGTDSYEQYF
TRBV6-1	CASGNQADTQYF
TRBV13	CASSLRGAYEQYF
TRBV6-1	CASTLTGSSYEQYF
TRBV10-1	CASSAGGNEQFF
TRBV19	CASSTHGADTQYF
TRBV9	CASSVDDFTDTQYF
TRBV7-2	CASSGGDRGYGYTF
TRBV7-2	CASSPGLAGAGEYF
TRBV28	CASSFSTGVGAEAFF
TRBV5-5	CASRIAGGFEQFF
TRBV7-6	CASSLGTSEGEQYF
TRBV6-5	CASSYRRDWDNEQFF
TRBV6-1	CASSVPGNEKLFF
TRBV7-9	CASSLQDRGPNTEAFF
TRBV5-4	CASSPGTFGEQFF
TRBV15	CATSREREPYNEQFF
TRBV2	CASMGLLSTDTQYF
TRBV28	CASSLSPHLVSADTQYF
TRBV7-2	CASSLRGTGNTGELFF
TRBV4-3	CASSQDRGPGNTIYF
TRBV2	CASSEGGGNGYTF
TRBV28	CATTLLRGLWAGELFF